These 14 T cell receptor beta chains originate from one sample sequenced in a study of shared clonotypes between healthy human individuals. Assay used: immunoSEQ multiplex PCR; TCRdb lists only in-frame clones, some missing. The sample yields hundreds of thousands of clones, over 65% seen once. Sample: memory CD4+ T cells sorted from blood. Subset noted: CD45RA-negative fraction. The receptors here all came from a woman aged 25-40 years in good health.

The V gene is TRBV5-1, the J gene TRBJ2-7; unclear D gene. Germline-derived CDR1 and CDR2 are SGHRS and YFSETQ. The CDR3 has 12 residues. Trimming cost V 6 bases and J 6 bases, with 13 bases left between them. The CDR3 spells CASNAYDGEQYF. The CDR3 nucleotides read TGCGCCAGCAACGCCTATGACGGCGAGCAGTACTTC. Using reference TRBV5-1 and TRBJ2-7 for the parts outside the CDR3, the full variable domain is KAGVTQTPRYLIKTRGQQVTLSCSPISGHRSVSWYQQTPGQGLQFLFEYFSETQRNKGNFPGRFSGRQFSNSRSEMNVSTLELGDSALYLCASNAYDGEQYFGPGTRLTVT.

The chain links TRBV25-1 to TRBJ2-5, with 8 positions matching TRBD1. Gene TRBJ2-7 matches the end of the DNA better, so the J call may be wrong. Germline lookup yields CDR1 MGHDK and CDR2 SYGVNS. CDR3 size: 13 residues. CDR3 nucleotides: TGTGCCAGCAGGGACAGGGCGGCCGTCGAGCAGTACTTC. It encodes CASRDRAAVEQYF.

The V and J genes are TRBV28 and TRBJ1-6, with D perhaps matching TRBD1 (5 bases). In germline, CDR1 is MDHEN, CDR2 SYDVKM. V was trimmed by 7 bases and J by 6 bases, leaving 16 bases between them. This CDR3 spans 15 amino acids. CDR3: CASMWAGLLNSPLHF. For the CDR3, the DNA is TGTGCCAGCATGTGGGCGGGACTTCTTAATTCACCCCTCCACTTT.

This chain uses TRBV4-1 with TRBJ1-5; D is perhaps TRBD1 (5 bases). The CDR3 is 15 residues long. V dropped 4 bases and J dropped 6 bases, with 16 bases sitting between them. CDR1 is MGHRA, CDR2 YSYEKL, per germline. The chain's CDR3 is CASSRSGGETQPQHF. The CDR3 DNA is TGCGCCAGCAGCCGATCTGGGGGGGAGACTCAGCCCCAGCATTTT.

The chain recombines TRBV4-1 with TRBJ1-2; D might be TRBD1 (6 bases). Trimming pared 1 base from V and 4 bases from J, leaving 19 bases between. This CDR3 is built from 17 residues. The germline CDR1 and CDR2 sequences are MGHRA and YSYEKL. The CDR3 reads CASSQVGTQRGFYGYTF. DNA for the CDR3: TGCGCCAGCAGCCAAGTAGGGACACAACGAGGATTCTATGGCTACACCTTC.

The chain joins TRBV7-2 to TRBJ2-7, with 7 bases matching TRBD2. The CDR3 is 15 residues long. Germline V CDR1 and CDR2: SGHTA, FQGNSA. V was clipped by 5 bases and J by 0 bases; unmatched bases: 7. The DNA for the CDR3 is TGTGCCAGCAGCCCGAAGACTAGCCCCTCCTACGAGCAGTACTTC. Its protein is CASSPKTSPSYEQYF.

This clone was counted a few times. The chain couples TRBV4-1 to TRBJ2-5; D unclear. V was trimmed by 0 bases and J by 5 bases, leaving 10 bases between them. The V gene's germline CDR1 is MGHRA and CDR2 YSYEKL. The CDR3 extends over 14 amino acids. The CDR3 protein is CASSQEASRETQYF. CDR3 sequence (DNA): TGCGCCAGCAGCCAAGAGGCCAGCCGTGAGACCCAGTACTTC.

The rearrangement links TRBV19 to TRBJ2-3; D possibly corresponds to TRBD2 (6 bases). The V end was cut by 5 bases, the J end by 6 bases, with 15 bases between. This CDR3 comprises 14 residues. CDR1 is LNHDA and CDR2 is SQIVND in the germline V gene (reference sequence). The CDR3: CASSEVGSLDTQYF. CDR3 sequence (DNA): TGTGCCAGTAGTGAGGTCGGGAGTTTGGATACGCAGTATTTT.

A few counts support this clone. Other DNA sequences from this sample encode an identical CDR3 as well. The CDR3 region has the DNA TGCGCCAGCAGCCGGGGGGACAGGGATAATGAAAAACTGTTTTTT. It yields the protein CASSRGDRDNEKLFF. V usage is TRBV5-1 and J usage is TRBJ1-4, with 9 bases aligning to TRBD1. This CDR3 has 15 amino acids. V was pared by 4 bases and J by 4 bases, with 5 bases of the junction left unmatched. The V gene's germline CDR1 is SGHRS and CDR2 YFSETQ.

The rearrangement joins TRBV11-1 to TRBJ2-7; 10 bases fit TRBD2. The junction had 3 bases not matched to a gene; V was cut back by 5 bases and J by 2 bases. Germline CDR1 and CDR2: SGHAT and FQDESV (reference sequence). This CDR3 has 14 residues. The CDR3 protein is CASSPGTSAYEQYF. CDR3 bases: TGTGCCAGCAGCCCAGGGACTAGCGCCTACGAGCAGTACTTC. Filled out from reference TRBV11-1 and TRBJ2-7, the complete variable domain reads EAEVAQSPRYKITEKSQAVAFWCDPISGHATLYWYRQILGQGPELLVQFQDESVVDDSQLPKDRFSAERLKGVDSTLKIQPAELGDSAMYLCASSPGTSAYEQYFGPGTRLTVT.

V gene TRBV7-3 combines with J gene TRBJ2-5; TRBD2 aligns across 10 bases. Losses at the gene ends were 5 bases for V and 2 bases for J; bases not matched to a gene: 5. This CDR3 spans 15 amino acids. The germline V gene encodes CDR1 SGHTA and CDR2 FQGTGA. CDR3 loop: CASSPGLAEQETQYF. The CDR3 bases are TGTGCCAGCAGCCCTGGACTAGCGGAGCAAGAGACCCAGTACTTC.

Only a few counts were recorded for this clone. The chain joins TRBV28 to TRBJ1-1, with D uncertain. The germline V and J ends were trimmed by 8 bases and 4 bases, with 11 bases remaining between them. The CDR3 is 12 amino acids. Germline CDR1 and CDR2: MDHEN and SYDVKM. Here the CDR3 DNA reads TGTGCCAGCCAACAGCTCAGCACTGAAGCTTTCTTT. Protein product: CASQQLSTEAFF.

This chain connects TRBV6-1 to TRBJ1-2; D not resolved. The CDR3 extends over 13 amino acids. Trimming removed 3 bases from V and 8 bases from J, with 13 bases in between. The germline CDR1 and CDR2 sequences are MNHNS and SASEGT. The CDR3 DNA reads as TGTGCCAGCAGTGAGACCGGCCGGGCGGGCTACACCTTC. The encoded protein is CASSETGRAGYTF.

This clone was detected many times. The chain combines TRBV28 with TRBJ2-1; 9 positions match TRBD1. The CDR3 runs 17 residues. The germline CDR1 and CDR2 sequences are MDHEN and SYDVKM. With V trimmed by 4 bases and J by 7 bases, 14 bases remained unmatched. CDR3 amino acids: CASSSGAGTGLGNEQFF. Here the CDR3 DNA reads TGTGCCAGCAGTTCGGGAGCCGGGACAGGGTTGGGGAATGAGCAGTTCTTC.